This entry describes one TCR beta chain. Antigen unknown. These data are taken from a study of cytomegalovirus exposure and HLA in healthy donors. Overall study context: Early on, a data release was issued that held roughly 80 million unique TCRs from HLA-typed donors. Study findings and constraints: In a later analysis, at a false discovery rate of 0.05, about 17,000 TCR beta sequences matched HLA alleles.

CDR1 and CDR2 from the germline V gene are LNHDA and SQIVND (reference sequence). CDR3 length equals 16 residues. Trimming stripped 5 bases from V and 5 bases from J, with 16 bases between. The PCR was carried out with 60 Vbeta primers and 13 Jbeta primers. In the authors' methods: Later reanalysis found roughly 80 million unique TCR beta chains, around 11 million of them shared. Method: immunoSEQ multiplex PCR; TCRdb's copy keeps in-frame clones and lacks some. The V and J calls and clone size come from that table; D and trimming were worked out from the DNA. Of about 110,000 clones in the sample, around 76% are singletons; the top ten hold roughly 2.7%.

The chain couples TRBV19 to TRBJ1-6; TRBD1 might be the D (6 bases). What was sequenced was PBMCs. The TCR originated in a man aged 30 to 45 in good health and CMV-seropositive. The CDR3, as DNA: TGTGCCAGTAGTCAAAACAGCTACAGGGATAATTCACCCCTCCACTTT. The encoded protein is CASSQNSYRDNSPLHF.